The rows below give T cell receptor beta chains drawn from one sample of a study of blood T cell repertoires in COVID-19. Sequencing was performed with immunoSEQ multiplex PCR; in TCRdb, only in-frame clones are kept and a portion is missing. In the table there are approximately 250,000 clones, roughly 84% of which are singletons. Sequencing used peripheral blood. The source of these receptors is a man in his sixties with acute or convalescent COVID-19. The CDR3 runs from the conserved cysteine through the conserved F or W. D genes are given only for firm matches. Part of the rows lack a size; the others show once, few, many or a class for expanded clones.

NA	NA	TRBJ1-3	TRBV27	TGTGCCCTTGGAGGCCCAGCAACTGGAAACACCATATATTTT	CALGGPATGNTIYF
NA	few	TRBJ2-1	TRBV6-5	TGTGCCAGCAGTTACGACAGGCACAATGAGCAGTTCTTC	CASSYDRHNEQFF
NA	NA	TRBJ2-4	TRBV9	TGTGCCAGCAGCGCAACAGGAGAACTAGCCAAAAACATTCAGTACTTC	CASSATGELAKNIQYF
NA	once	TRBJ1-2	TRBV7-3	TGTGCCAGCAGCCCCAGTGGGCAGGGCTATGGCTACACCTTC	CASSPSGQGYGYTF
NA	NA	TRBJ2-2	TRBV5-4	TGTGCCAGCAGCTTGGGGGGGCGAACCGGGGAGCTGTTTTTT	CASSLGGRTGELFF
TRBD1	NA	TRBJ1-3	TRBV27	TGTGCCAGCAGGGCCGGGACAGCTGGAAACACCATATATTTT	CASRAGTAGNTIYF
NA	NA	TRBJ2-7	TRBV4-1	TGCGCCAGCAGCCAAACTTTATTCTACGAGCAGTACTTC	CASSQTLFYEQYF
NA	NA	TRBJ2-5	TRBV4-1	TGCGCCAGCACCCGGGACAACGAAGGGGAGACCCAGTACTTC	CASTRDNEGETQYF
NA	NA	TRBJ1-1	TRBV7-9	TGTGCCAGCAGCTCCTTACAGGGAAGGGAAACTGAAGCTTTCTTT	CASSSLQGRETEAFF
NA	NA	TRBJ2-1	TRBV20-1	TGCAGTGCTAGAGTGGGGCCCCAGCAGTTCTTC	CSARVGPQQFF
NA	NA	TRBJ2-1	TRBV28	TGTGCCAGCAGTTCAATACTCAGGAATGAGCAGTTCTTC	CASSSILRNEQFF
NA	NA	TRBJ2-3	TRBV21-1	TGTGCCAGCAGAGAACAGGGGTTAACGTTTCAAGATACGCAGTATTTT	CASREQGLTFQDTQYF
TRBD1	NA	TRBJ1-5	TRBV19	TGTGCCAGTAGTACACGACAGGGCATGGGCAATCAGCCCCAGCATTTT	CASSTRQGMGNQPQHF
TRBD1	NA	TRBJ2-7	TRBV20-1	TGCAGTGCTAGTGGACAGGCCCCCTACGAGCAGTACTTC	CSASGQAPYEQYF
NA	NA	TRBJ2-3	TRBV7-8	TGTGCCAGCAGCTTAGTCCCCAGGGTGGGGGCAACAGATACGCAGTATTTT	CASSLVPRVGATDTQYF
NA	NA	TRBJ1-4	TRBV6-5	TGTGCCAGCAGCCGTGCAACTAATGAAAAACTGTTTTTT	CASSRATNEKLFF
NA	NA	TRBJ1-1	TRBV6-1	TGTGCCAGCAGTGAAACCCCGACAGGGAACACTGAAGCTTTCTTT	CASSETPTGNTEAFF
NA	once	TRBJ2-2	TRBV11-2	TGTGCCAGCAGCTTATCCTCTACCGGGGAGCTGTTTTTT	CASSLSSTGELFF
NA	NA	TRBJ1-6	TRBV2	TGTGCCAGCAGTGAAGCCCCAGGGTACAATTCACCCCTCCACTTT	CASSEAPGYNSPLHF
TRBD1	NA	TRBJ2-6	TRBV6-2/TRBV6-3	TGTGCCAGCAGTTTCCCCCTCTATCCACAGGGGACAGCTGGGGCCAACGTCCTGACTTTC	CASSFPLYPQGTAGANVLTF
TRBD2	NA	TRBJ2-3	TRBV12-3/TRBV12-4	TGTGCCAGCAGTTCGCGGGGGGCAGATACGCAGTATTTT	CASSSRGADTQYF
NA	NA	TRBJ2-7	TRBV7-2	TGTGCCAGCAGCAGACCTGGGGCAGGGCGCGAGCAGTACTTC	CASSRPGAGREQYF
NA	NA	TRBJ1-4	TRBV18	TGTGCCAGCTCACCGGCGAGGGCGACTAATGAAAAACTGTTTTTT	CASSPARATNEKLFF
NA	NA	TRBJ2-3	TRBV3-1/TRBV3-2	TGTGCCAGCAGCCAAGATCAGTCTAGCACAGATACGCAGTATTTT	CASSQDQSSTDTQYF
NA	once	TRBJ1-3	TRBV5-1	TGCGCCAGCAAGGGGTCCGTAGGAAACACCATATATTTT	CASKGSVGNTIYF
NA	NA	TRBJ1-1	TRBV5-6	TGTGCCAGCAGCTTGGTACATGTACGGAACACTGAAGCTTTCTTT	CASSLVHVRNTEAFF